Below, 27 T cell receptor beta chains from the same sample are listed, as sequenced in a study of T cell repertoires in cytomegalovirus infection. MiXCR, applied by TCRdb to the reads, yields one record per CDR3 protein. The sample consists of roughly 570,000 distinct CDR3 sequences, approximately 40% of them appearing once. Their antigen targets remain unknown. The sample here was cultured PBMCs, taken from culture after CMV antigen stimulation. The receptors stem from a human donor in good health (CMV status not recorded). Some clones in this sample may be carry-over from other donors' samples.

The chain links TRBV7-9 to TRBJ1-1; no definite D call. The CDR3 spans 12 residues. The V gene's germline CDR1 is SEHNR and CDR2 FQNEAQ (reference sequence). V was shortened by 5 bases and J by 6 bases, with 10 bases between the two germline ends. In DNA, the CDR3 is TGTGCCAGCAGCCAATCTGTCGCTGAAGCTTTCTTT. The encoded protein is CASSQSVAEAFF. The complete variable domain, with remaining parts taken from reference TRBV7-9 and TRBJ1-1, reads DTGVSQNPRHKITKRGQNVTFRCDPISEHNRLYWYRQTLGQGPEFLTYFQNEAQLEKSRLLSDRFSAERPKGSFSTLEIQRTEQGDSAMYLCASSQSVAEAFFGQGTRLTVV.

This clonotype was seen a few times. V and J are TRBV7-2 and TRBJ2-7; D is perhaps TRBD2 (5 bases). Germline-derived CDR1 and CDR2 are SGHTA and FQGNSA. V shed 4 bases and J shed 2 bases, with 9 bases lying between them. This CDR3 contains 13 residues. As DNA, the CDR3 is TGTGCCAGCAGCTATTTCGGGACCTACGAGCAGTACTTC. This gives the protein CASSYFGTYEQYF.

This clonotype has a single count. This chain connects TRBV5-6 to TRBJ2-1, with 10 bases that match TRBD2. The CDR3 totals 15 residues. The ends lost 4 bases at V and 8 bases at J; junction bases unmatched: 9. From germline, CDR1 is SGHDT and CDR2 YYEEEE. The CDR3: CASSPLAGVSHEQFF. The CDR3 coding sequence is TGTGCCAGCAGCCCCCTAGCGGGAGTATCCCATGAGCAGTTCTTC.

This sequence joins TRBV7-6 and TRBJ2-5, with D maybe TRBD2 (7 bases). With 5 bases removed from V and 2 bases from J, the gap between germline ends came to 15 bases. The CDR3 runs to 15 residues. Germline V gene lookup returns CDR1 SGHVS and CDR2 FNYEAQ. CDR3 amino acids: CASSRKGGRQETQYF. As DNA, the CDR3 is TGTGCCAGCAGCCGAAAGGGGGGGCGTCAAGAGACCCAGTACTTC.

This clonotype has a handful of counts. This chain uses TRBV7-2 with TRBJ1-1; D perhaps matches TRBD1 (5 bases). Trimming cost V 2 bases and J 3 bases, with 13 bases left between them. Per the germline V gene, CDR1 is SGHTA and CDR2 is FQGNSA. The CDR3 extends over 15 amino acids. CDR3 residues: CASSLQGRTYTEAFF. The CDR3 nucleotides read TGTGCCAGCAGCTTACAGGGCCGGACCTACACTGAAGCTTTCTTT. Full variable domain (rest looked up from reference TRBV7-2 and TRBJ1-1): GAGVSQSPSNKVTEKGKDVELRCDPISGHTALYWYRQSLGQGLEFLIYFQGNSAPDKSGLPSDRFSAERTGGSVSTLTIQRTQQEDSAVYLCASSLQGRTYTEAFFGQGTRLTVV.

This sequence joins TRBV7-2 and TRBJ2-2; 9 bases line up with TRBD2. The germline CDR1 and CDR2 sequences are SGHTA and FQGNSA. Trimming at V came to 5 bases and at J to 7 bases, leaving 11 bases not matched to a gene. The CDR3 spans 16 residues. DNA for the CDR3: TGTGCCAGCAGCGCCTCCGCGGGAGGGCCTGGCGGGGAGCTGTTTTTT. Its protein product is CASSASAGGPGGELFF.

This chain links TRBV6-1 with TRBJ2-1; tentatively, D is TRBD2 (6 bases). From germline, CDR1 is MNHNS and CDR2 SASEGT. This CDR3 spans 15 amino acids. The V end was cut by 0 bases, the J end by 9 bases, with 15 bases between. DNA for the CDR3: TGTGCCAGCAGTGAAGCATACGCGGGGATGGGTGAGCAGTTCTTC. As protein: CASSEAYAGMGEQFF.

This clonotype was seen more than once but under ten times. This chain links TRBV5-5 with TRBJ2-5, with D uncertain. The ends were cut back, 4 bases at V and 2 bases at J, with 12 bases in the middle. The CDR3 contains 14 residues. Germline CDR1 and CDR2: SGHKS and YYEKEE (reference sequence). In nucleotides, the CDR3 is TGTGCCAGCAGCCGAGCGCGGATACAAGAGACCCAGTACTTC. Translation: CASSRARIQETQYF.

This clonotype was counted a few times. This chain joins TRBV24-1 and TRBJ2-1, with TRBD1 identical over 8 bases. The CDR3 extends over 15 amino acids. Germline assignment: CDR1 KGHDR and CDR2 SFDVKD. V trimming: 3 bases; J trimming: 8 bases; junction bases outside the gene matches: 8. The CDR3 DNA follows: TGTGCCACCAGTGATCCTCAGGGGGCTGGCGATGAGCAGTTCTTC. The encoded protein is CATSDPQGAGDEQFF.

The table lists this clonotype with a few counts. V is TRBV19 and J is TRBJ1-1, with D possibly being TRBD1 (5 bases). CDR1 is LNHDA and CDR2 is SQIVND in the germline V gene (reference sequence). The CDR3 totals 16 residues. The V end was cut by 8 bases, the J end by 0 bases, with 19 bases between. The CDR3 coding sequence is TGTGCCAGTCAACCCTTCCAGGGACGGCTGAACACTGAAGCTTTCTTT. Translated, it gives CASQPFQGRLNTEAFF. The whole variable domain, remainder taken from reference TRBV19 and TRBJ1-1, is DGGITQSPKYLFRKEGQNVTLSCEQNLNHDAMYWYRQDPGQGLRLIYYSQIVNDFQKGDIAEGYSVSREKKESFPLTVTSAQKNPTAFYLCASQPFQGRLNTEAFFGQGTRLTVV.

This clonotype was recorded at least ten times. The chain recombines TRBV7-2 with TRBJ2-5; D perhaps matches TRBD1 (6 bases). The germline V gene has CDR1 SGHTA and CDR2 FQGNSA. CDR3 length equals 15 residues. Deletions cut 6 bases from V and 1 base from J, with 15 bases between. The CDR3 region is CASSTGQGPQETQYF. CDR3 DNA sequence: TGTGCCAGCAGTACGGGCCAGGGGCCCCAAGAGACCCAGTACTTC.

As regards this clonotype: At one of its ends the junction is not consistent with the germline gene, which may arise from a read error. V and J are TRBV5-3 and TRBJ1-1; D call uncertain. TRBV5-3 carries the ORF label, with uncertain function. The CDR3 contains 13 residues. The CDR3 reads CASSLARTAEAFF. In DNA, the CDR3 is TGTGCCAGCAGCTTGGCCCGGACGGCTGAAGCTTTCTTT.

The chain couples TRBV19 to TRBJ2-3; D might be TRBD2 (6 bases). Trimming took off 6 bases at V and 2 bases at J, with 15 bases between the two ends. This CDR3 comprises 15 residues. Germline CDR1 LNHDA, CDR2 SQIVND (reference sequence). The CDR3 region has the DNA TGTGCCAGTAGCATCCGGGACTTAGACACAGATACGCAGTATTTT. Its protein is CASSIRDLDTDTQYF.

The rearrangement links TRBV3-1 to TRBJ2-6; the D is unclear. V lost 0 bases and J 0 bases, leaving 6 bases between the germline ends. Germline V gives CDR1 LGHDT, CDR2 YNNKEL (reference sequence). The CDR3 sequence is 16 residues long. The CDR3 DNA is TGTGCCAGCAGCCAAGATTTAAGCTCTGGGGCCAACGTCCTGACTTTC. It specifies CASSQDLSSGANVLTF.

The chain couples TRBV7-2 to TRBJ2-1; 12 bases match TRBD2. Germline V lookup: CDR1 SGHTA, CDR2 FQGNSA. The V and J ends lost 1 base and 7 bases, in that order; junction bases with no gene match: 5. The CDR3 is made up of 16 amino acids. This CDR3 reads CASSLELAGGHNEQFF. In DNA form, the CDR3 reads TGTGCCAGCAGCTTAGAACTAGCGGGGGGCCATAATGAGCAGTTCTTC.

The rearrangement links TRBV7-2 to TRBJ2-3, with D tentatively TRBD2 (5 bases). In germline, CDR1 is SGHTA, CDR2 FQGNSA. With 6 bases removed from V and 1 base from J, the gap between germline ends came to 17 bases. This CDR3 is 16 amino acids long. CDR3 amino acids: CASRSTRRVGTDTQYF. The CDR3 coding sequence is TGTGCCAGCAGGAGTACTAGGCGGGTCGGCACAGATACGCAGTATTTT.

The gene calls are TRBV7-2 and TRBJ2-5, with 11 bases lining up with TRBD2. The CDR3 extends over 15 amino acids. Trimming cost V 7 bases and J 5 bases; bases outside gene matches: 9. Germline V lookup: CDR1 SGHTA, CDR2 FQGNSA. In DNA, the CDR3 is TGTGCCAGCATCACTAGCGGGAGTACAGTTGAGACCCAGTACTTC. Its translation: CASITSGSTVETQYF.

The chain employs TRBV7-8 and TRBJ2-2; D possibly corresponds to TRBD1 (8 bases). V lost 4 bases, J lost 1 base, and 13 bases lay in between. Germline V CDR1 and CDR2: SGHVS, FQNEAQ. The CDR3 is made up of 16 amino acids. This CDR3 is CASSSYRGGNTGELFF. CDR3 DNA sequence: TGTGCCAGCAGCTCTTACAGGGGGGGGAACACCGGGGAGCTGTTTTTT.

This clonotype was counted between two and nine times. The CDR3: CASSFPRRGNTIYF. In DNA, the CDR3 is TGTGCCAGCAGCTTCCCCCGGAGGGGAAACACCATATATTTT. The chain carries TRBV7-3 and TRBJ1-3, with D uncertain. Germline values: CDR1 SGHTA, CDR2 FQGTGA. The V and J ends lost 3 bases and 4 bases respectively, with 10 bases between them. The CDR3 runs 14 residues.

The chain recombines TRBV6-6 with TRBJ2-1; a weak D match, TRBD1 (8 bases). Germline V gene lookup returns CDR1 MNHNY and CDR2 SVGAGI (reference sequence). This CDR3 has 16 residues. Trimming took off 2 bases at V and 4 bases at J, with 15 bases between the two ends. CDR3 DNA sequence: TGTGCCAGCAGTTACAACAGGGGGGGTAGTTACAATGAGCAGTTCTTC. Translated: CASSYNRGGSYNEQFF.

This clonotype was counted a few times. The CDR3 reads CASIGAGNEQFF. The CDR3 DNA is TGTGCCAGCATAGGAGCGGGGAATGAGCAGTTCTTC. The V call is TRBV28, the J call TRBJ2-1; TRBD2 matches at 7 bases. J lost 7 bases, V lost 7 bases, and 4 bases had no gene match. Germline assignment: CDR1 MDHEN and CDR2 SYDVKM. The CDR3 loop spans 12 amino acids.

The rearrangement joins TRBV7-6 to TRBJ2-1, with D tentatively TRBD1 (6 bases). The CDR3 sequence is 13 residues long. Germline V gives CDR1 SGHVS, CDR2 FNYEAQ. The V gene lost 0 bases and the J gene lost 8 bases, with 8 bases spanning the gap. The CDR3 reads CASSLAPGDEQFF. Written as DNA, the CDR3 is TGTGCCAGCAGCTTAGCGCCAGGGGATGAGCAGTTCTTC.

The V gene is TRBV6-2 or TRBV6-3, the J gene TRBJ2-5; D remains ambiguous. The CDR3 is 15 amino acids. V lost 7 bases, J lost 2 bases, and 17 bases lay in between. CDR1 is MNHEY, CDR2 SVGEGT, per germline. CDR3 DNA: TGTGCCAGCAACACCCCCGCCTTGCGTCAAGAGACCCAGTACTTC. Translation gives CASNTPALRQETQYF.

V is TRBV12-3 or TRBV12-4 and J is TRBJ1-3; TRBD1 aligns across 8 bases. This CDR3 is 13 amino acids long. Unmatched junction bases numbered 3, after V lost 8 bases and J lost 3 bases. The CDR3 region is CASGRGLGNTIYF. The CDR3 nucleotides read TGTGCCAGCGGCAGGGGGCTTGGAAACACCATATATTTT.

The J gene is TRBJ2-5, the V gene TRBV27; TRBD2 might be the D (7 bases). The CDR3 length is 15 residues. V shed 5 bases and J shed 2 bases, with 15 bases lying between them. Germline loops: CDR1 MNHEY, CDR2 SMNVEV (reference sequence). The CDR3 bases are TGTGCCAGCAGTAGCCCGGGGGGCCCACAAGAGACCCAGTACTTC. This encodes CASSSPGGPQETQYF.

This chain joins TRBV7-2 and TRBJ2-5; D is uncertain. This CDR3 spans 15 amino acids. The germline V and J ends were trimmed by 2 bases and 5 bases, with 15 bases remaining between them. Per the germline V gene, CDR1 is SGHTA and CDR2 is FQGNSA. The CDR3 coding sequence is TGTGCCAGCAGCTTACTCCGTGGAAGGCTGGAGACCCAGTACTTC. This sequence encodes CASSLLRGRLETQYF.

The chain links TRBV6-5 to TRBJ1-6, with D perhaps TRBD1 (5 bases). CDR3 size: 19 residues. V lost 7 bases and J lost 0, with 22 bases in between. The germline CDR1 and CDR2 sequences are MNHEY and SVGAGI. The CDR3 nucleotides are TGTGCCAGCATCAAGACCACAGGATTCCCGAGCTCCTATAATTCACCCCTCCACTTT. Protein product: CASIKTTGFPSSYNSPLHF.